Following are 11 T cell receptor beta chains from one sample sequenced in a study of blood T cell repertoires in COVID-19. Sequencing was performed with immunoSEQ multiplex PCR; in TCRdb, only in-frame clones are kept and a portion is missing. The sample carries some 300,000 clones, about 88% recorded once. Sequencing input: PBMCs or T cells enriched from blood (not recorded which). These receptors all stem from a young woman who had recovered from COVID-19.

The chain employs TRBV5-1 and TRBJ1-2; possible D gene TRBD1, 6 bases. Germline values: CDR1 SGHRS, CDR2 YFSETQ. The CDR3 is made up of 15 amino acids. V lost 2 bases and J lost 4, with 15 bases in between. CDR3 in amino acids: CASSLYLDRSYGYTF. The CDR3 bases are TGCGCCAGCAGCTTATATTTAGACAGGTCCTATGGCTACACCTTC.

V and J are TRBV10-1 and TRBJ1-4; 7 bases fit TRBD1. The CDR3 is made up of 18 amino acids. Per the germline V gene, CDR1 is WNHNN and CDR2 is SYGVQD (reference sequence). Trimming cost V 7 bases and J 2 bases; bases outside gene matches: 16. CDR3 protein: CASNSPYGRGDTNEKLFF. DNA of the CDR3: TGCGCCAGCAACTCACCCTACGGCAGGGGGGACACTAATGAAAAACTGTTTTTT.

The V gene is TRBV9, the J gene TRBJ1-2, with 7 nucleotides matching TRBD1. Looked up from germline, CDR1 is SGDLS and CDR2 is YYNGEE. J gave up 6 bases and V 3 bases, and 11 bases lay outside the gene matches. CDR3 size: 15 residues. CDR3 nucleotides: TGTGCCAGCAGCGCCGAGACAGGGTTCGCGAATGGCTACACCTTC. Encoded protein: CASSAETGFANGYTF. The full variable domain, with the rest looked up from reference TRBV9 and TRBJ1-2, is DSGVTQTPKHLITATGQRVTLRCSPRSGDLSVYWYQQSLDQGLQFLIQYYNGEERAKGNILERFSAQQFPDLHSELNLSSLELGDSALYFCASSAETGFANGYTFGSGTRLTVV.

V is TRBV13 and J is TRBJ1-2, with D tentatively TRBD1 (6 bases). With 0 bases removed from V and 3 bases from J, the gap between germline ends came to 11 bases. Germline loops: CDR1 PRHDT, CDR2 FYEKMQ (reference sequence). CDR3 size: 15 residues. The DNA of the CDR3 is TGTGCCAGCAGCTTAGGGACAGGCGACTACTATGGCTACACCTTC. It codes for CASSLGTGDYYGYTF.

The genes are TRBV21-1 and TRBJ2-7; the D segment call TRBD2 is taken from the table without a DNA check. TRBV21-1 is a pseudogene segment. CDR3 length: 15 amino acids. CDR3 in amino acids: CASSKDGGPTYEQYF. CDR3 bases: TGTGCCAGCAGCAAAGACGGGGGGCCTACCTACGAGCAGTACTTC.

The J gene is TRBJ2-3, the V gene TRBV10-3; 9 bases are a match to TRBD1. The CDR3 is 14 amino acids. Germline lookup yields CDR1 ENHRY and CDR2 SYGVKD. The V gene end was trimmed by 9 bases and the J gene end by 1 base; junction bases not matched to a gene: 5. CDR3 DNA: TGTGCCATAGGAGGGGACAGGGGCACAGATACGCAGTATTTT. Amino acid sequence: CAIGGDRGTDTQYF.

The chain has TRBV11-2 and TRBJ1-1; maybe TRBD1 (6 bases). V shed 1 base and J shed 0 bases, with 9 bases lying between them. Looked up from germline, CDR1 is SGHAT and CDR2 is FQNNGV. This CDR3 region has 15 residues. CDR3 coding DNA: TGTGCCAGCAGCTTAGTAAACAGGGTGAACACTGAAGCTTTCTTT. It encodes CASSLVNRVNTEAFF.

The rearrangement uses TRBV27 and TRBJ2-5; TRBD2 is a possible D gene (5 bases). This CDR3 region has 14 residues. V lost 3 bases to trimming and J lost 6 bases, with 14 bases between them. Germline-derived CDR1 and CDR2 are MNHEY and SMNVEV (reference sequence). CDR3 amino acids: CASSFNSGYQTQYF. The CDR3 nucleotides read TGTGCCAGCAGTTTCAATTCGGGGTATCAGACCCAGTACTTC.

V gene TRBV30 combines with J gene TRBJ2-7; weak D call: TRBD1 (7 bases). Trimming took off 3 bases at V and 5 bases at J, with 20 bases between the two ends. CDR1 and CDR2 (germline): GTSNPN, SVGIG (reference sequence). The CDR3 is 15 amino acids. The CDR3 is CAWREGASVFDEQYF. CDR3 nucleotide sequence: TGTGCCTGGAGGGAGGGGGCTAGCGTTTTCGACGAGCAGTACTTC.

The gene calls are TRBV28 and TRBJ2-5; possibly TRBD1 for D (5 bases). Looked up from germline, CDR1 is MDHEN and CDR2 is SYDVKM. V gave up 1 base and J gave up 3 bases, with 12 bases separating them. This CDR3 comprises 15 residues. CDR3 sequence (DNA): TGTGCCAGCAGTTTATCAAAGGGGCGCGAAGAGACCCAGTACTTC. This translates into CASSLSKGREETQYF.

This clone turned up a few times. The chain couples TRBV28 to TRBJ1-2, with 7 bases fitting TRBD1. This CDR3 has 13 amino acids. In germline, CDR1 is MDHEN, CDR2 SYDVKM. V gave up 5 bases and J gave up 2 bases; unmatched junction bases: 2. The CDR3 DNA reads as TGTGCCAGCAGTACAGGGGACAACTATGGCTACACCTTC. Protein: CASSTGDNYGYTF.